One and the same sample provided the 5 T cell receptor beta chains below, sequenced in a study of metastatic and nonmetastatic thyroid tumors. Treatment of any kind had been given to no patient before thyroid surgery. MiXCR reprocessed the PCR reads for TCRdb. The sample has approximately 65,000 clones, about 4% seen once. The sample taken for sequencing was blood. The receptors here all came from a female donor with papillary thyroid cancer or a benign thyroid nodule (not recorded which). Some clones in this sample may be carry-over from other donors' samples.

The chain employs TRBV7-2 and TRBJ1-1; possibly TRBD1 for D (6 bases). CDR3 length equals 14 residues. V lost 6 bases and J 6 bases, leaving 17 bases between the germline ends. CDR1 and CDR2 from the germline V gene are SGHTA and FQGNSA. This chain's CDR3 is CASRLTGSLAEAFF. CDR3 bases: TGTGCCAGCAGGCTTACAGGGTCTCTCGCTGAAGCTTTCTTT.

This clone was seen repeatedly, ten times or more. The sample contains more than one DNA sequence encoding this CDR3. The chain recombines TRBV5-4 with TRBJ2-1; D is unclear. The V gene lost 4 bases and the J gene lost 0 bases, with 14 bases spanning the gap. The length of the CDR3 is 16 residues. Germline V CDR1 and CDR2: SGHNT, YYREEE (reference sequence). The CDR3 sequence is CASSKTSGFSYNEQFF. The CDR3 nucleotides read TGTGCCAGCAGCAAAACCTCGGGTTTCTCCTACAATGAGCAGTTCTTC.

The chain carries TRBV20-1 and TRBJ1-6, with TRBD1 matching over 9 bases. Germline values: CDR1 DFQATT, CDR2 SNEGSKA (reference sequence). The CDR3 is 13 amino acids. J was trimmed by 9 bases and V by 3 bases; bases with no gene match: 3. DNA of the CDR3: TGCAGTGCTAGGGGACAGGGACGTTCACCCCTCCACTTT. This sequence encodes CSARGQGRSPLHF.

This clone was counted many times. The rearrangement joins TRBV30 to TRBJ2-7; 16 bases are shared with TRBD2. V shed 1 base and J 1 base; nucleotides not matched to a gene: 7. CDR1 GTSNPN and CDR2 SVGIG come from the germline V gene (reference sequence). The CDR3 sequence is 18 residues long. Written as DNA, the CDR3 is TGTGCCTGGAGTGACGTCCCGGGACTAGCGGGAGGGTCCTACGAGCAGTACTTC. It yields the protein CAWSDVPGLAGGSYEQYF.

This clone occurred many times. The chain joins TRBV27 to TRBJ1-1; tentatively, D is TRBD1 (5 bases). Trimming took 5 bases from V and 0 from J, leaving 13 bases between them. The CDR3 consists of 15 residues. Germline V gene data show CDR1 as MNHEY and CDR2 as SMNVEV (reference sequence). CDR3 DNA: TGTGCCAGCAGTGATGGGACGCAGATGAACACTGAAGCTTTCTTT. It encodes CASSDGTQMNTEAFF.